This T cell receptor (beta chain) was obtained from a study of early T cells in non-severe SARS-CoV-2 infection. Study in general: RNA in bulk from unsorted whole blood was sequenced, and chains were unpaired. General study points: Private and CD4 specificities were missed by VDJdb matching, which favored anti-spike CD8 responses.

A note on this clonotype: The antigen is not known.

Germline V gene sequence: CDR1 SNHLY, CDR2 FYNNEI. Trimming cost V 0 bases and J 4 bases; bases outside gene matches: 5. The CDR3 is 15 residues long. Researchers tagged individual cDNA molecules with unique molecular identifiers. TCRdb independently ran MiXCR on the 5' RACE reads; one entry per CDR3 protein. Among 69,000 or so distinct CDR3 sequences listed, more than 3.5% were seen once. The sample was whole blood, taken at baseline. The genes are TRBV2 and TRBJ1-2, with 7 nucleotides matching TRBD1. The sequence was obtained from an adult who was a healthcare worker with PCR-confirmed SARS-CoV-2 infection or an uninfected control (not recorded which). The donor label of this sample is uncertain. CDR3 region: CASSEAGGKSYGYTF. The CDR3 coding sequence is TGTGCCAGCAGTGAAGCAGGGGGCAAATCCTATGGCTACACCTTC.